This TCR beta chain derives from a study of cytomegalovirus exposure and HLA in healthy donors. This PCR relied on a set of 60 Vbeta primers and 13 Jbeta primers. The repertoire was sequenced with immunoSEQ multiplex PCR; TCRdb's copy has only in-frame clones and lacks some. The repertoire includes about 190,000 clones, roughly 77% of them detected once, and about 5% sits in the top ten. In the case of this clone: Its antigen is not known.

V was pared by 6 bases and J by 5 bases, with 17 bases of the junction left unmatched. The CDR3 extends over 17 amino acids. Germline V gene sequence: CDR1 MNHEY, CDR2 SMNVEV (reference sequence). The study, taken as a whole, reports: Association of some 18,000 TCR beta sequences with HLA alleles was found at 0.05 false discovery rate in a later analysis. Within an earlier analysis, most TCR beta V segments proved productive either about 87% or about 30% of the time. Roughly even sequencing depth across donors was the assumption behind the presence/absence analyses. It emerged from a later analysis that several of the most significant clusters appeared to be linked to common viral pathogens.

V and J are TRBV27 and TRBJ2-5; 8 bases fit TRBD2. The receptor's source is a man younger than 40 in good health and CMV-seropositive. The specimen was PBMCs. The DNA of the CDR3 is TGTGCCAGCAGCCCGACGTTGACTAGCGCCACTAGGGAGACCCAGTACTTC. Protein sequence: CASSPTLTSATRETQYF.